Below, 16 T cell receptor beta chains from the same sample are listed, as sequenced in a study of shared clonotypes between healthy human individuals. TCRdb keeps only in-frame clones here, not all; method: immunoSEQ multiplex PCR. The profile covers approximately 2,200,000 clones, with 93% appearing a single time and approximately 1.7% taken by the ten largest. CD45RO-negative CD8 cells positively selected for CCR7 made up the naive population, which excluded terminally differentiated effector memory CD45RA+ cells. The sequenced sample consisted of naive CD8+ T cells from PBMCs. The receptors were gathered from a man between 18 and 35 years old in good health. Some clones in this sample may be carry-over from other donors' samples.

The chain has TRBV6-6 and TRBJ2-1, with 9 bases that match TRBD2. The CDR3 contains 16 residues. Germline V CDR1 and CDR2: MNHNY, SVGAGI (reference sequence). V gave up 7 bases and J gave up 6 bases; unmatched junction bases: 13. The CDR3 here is CASTHWGGRAINEQFF. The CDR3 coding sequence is TGTGCCAGCACCCACTGGGGCGGGAGGGCCATCAATGAGCAGTTCTTC.

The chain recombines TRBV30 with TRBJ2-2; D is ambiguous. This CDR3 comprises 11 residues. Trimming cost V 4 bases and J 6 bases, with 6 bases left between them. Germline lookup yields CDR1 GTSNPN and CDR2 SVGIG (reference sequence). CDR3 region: CAWKVPGELFF. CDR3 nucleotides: TGTGCCTGGAAGGTCCCCGGGGAGCTGTTTTTT.

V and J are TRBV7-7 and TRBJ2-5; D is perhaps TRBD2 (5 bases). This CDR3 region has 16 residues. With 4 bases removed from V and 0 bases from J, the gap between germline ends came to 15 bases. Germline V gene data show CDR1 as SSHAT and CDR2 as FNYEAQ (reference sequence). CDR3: CASSSNSAADQETQYF. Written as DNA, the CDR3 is TGTGCCAGCAGCTCAAATTCCGCAGCGGACCAAGAGACCCAGTACTTC.

The CDR3 is CASAQSDGNYGYTF. CDR3 nucleotide sequence: TGTGCCAGCGCCCAGTCGGACGGAAACTATGGCTACACCTTC. The chain has TRBV7-9 and TRBJ1-2; D is ambiguous. The CDR3 contains 14 residues. Between the trimmed V and J ends, which lost 8 bases and 2 bases, there was a span of 15 bases. The germline V gene encodes CDR1 SEHNR and CDR2 FQNEAQ (reference sequence).

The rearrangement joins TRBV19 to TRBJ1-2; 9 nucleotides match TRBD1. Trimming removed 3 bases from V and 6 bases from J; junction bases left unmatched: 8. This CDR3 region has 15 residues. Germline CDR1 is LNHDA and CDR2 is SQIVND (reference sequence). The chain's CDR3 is CASSIRDRVDDGYTF. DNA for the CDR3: TGTGCCAGTAGTATTCGGGACAGGGTTGACGATGGCTACACCTTC.

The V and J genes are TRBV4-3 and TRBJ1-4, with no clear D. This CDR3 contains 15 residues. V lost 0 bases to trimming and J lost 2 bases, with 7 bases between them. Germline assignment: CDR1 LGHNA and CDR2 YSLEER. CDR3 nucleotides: TGCGCCAGCAGCCAAGACCCCGGGACTAATGAAAAACTGTTTTTT. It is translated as CASSQDPGTNEKLFF.

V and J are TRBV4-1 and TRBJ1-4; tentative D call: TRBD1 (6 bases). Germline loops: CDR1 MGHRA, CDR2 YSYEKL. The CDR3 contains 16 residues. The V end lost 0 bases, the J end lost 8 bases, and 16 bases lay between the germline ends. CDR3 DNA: TGCGCCAGCAGCCAAGATCATTTAGGGGGAAGCGAAAAACTGTTTTTT. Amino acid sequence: CASSQDHLGGSEKLFF.

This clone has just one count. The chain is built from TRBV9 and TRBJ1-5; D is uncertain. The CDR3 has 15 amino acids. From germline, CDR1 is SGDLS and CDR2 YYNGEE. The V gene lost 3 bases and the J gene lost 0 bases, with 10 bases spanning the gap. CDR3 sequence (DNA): TGTGCCAGCAGCGACGGTCGAAATAGCAATCAGCCCCAGCATTTT. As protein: CASSDGRNSNQPQHF.

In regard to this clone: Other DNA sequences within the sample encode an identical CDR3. The CDR3 DNA sequence: TGTGCCAGCAGCTTAGCAGGGGCTAACTATGGCTACACCTTC. Translating gives CASSLAGANYGYTF. The V and J genes are TRBV5-5 and TRBJ1-2; maybe TRBD1 (6 bases). CDR1 and CDR2 from the germline V gene are SGHKS and YYEKEE (reference sequence). This CDR3 has 14 residues. V was pared by 2 bases and J by 0 bases, with 8 bases between.

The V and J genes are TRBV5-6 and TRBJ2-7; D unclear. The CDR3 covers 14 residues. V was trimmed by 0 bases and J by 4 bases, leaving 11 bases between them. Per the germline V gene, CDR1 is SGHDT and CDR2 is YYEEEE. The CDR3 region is CASSLGRIGYEQYF. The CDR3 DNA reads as TGTGCCAGCAGCTTGGGTAGGATTGGGTACGAGCAGTACTTC.

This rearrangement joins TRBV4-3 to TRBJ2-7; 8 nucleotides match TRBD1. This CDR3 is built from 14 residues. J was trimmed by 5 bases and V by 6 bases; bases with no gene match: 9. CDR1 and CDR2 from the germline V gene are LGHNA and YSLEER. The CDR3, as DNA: TGCGCCAGCAGTTATCGGCAGGGGGCCCACGAGCAGTACTTC. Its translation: CASSYRQGAHEQYF.

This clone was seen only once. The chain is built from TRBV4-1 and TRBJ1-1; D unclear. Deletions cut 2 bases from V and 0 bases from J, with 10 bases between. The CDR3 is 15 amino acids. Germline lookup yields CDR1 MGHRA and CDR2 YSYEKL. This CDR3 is CASSQRLGVNTEAFF. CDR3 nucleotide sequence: TGCGCCAGCAGCCAAAGATTGGGAGTGAACACTGAAGCTTTCTTT.

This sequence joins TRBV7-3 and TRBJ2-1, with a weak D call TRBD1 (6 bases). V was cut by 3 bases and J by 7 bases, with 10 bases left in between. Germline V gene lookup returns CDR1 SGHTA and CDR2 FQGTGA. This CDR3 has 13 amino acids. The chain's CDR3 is CASSFTGINEQFF. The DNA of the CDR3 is TGTGCCAGCAGCTTCACAGGGATAAATGAGCAGTTCTTC.

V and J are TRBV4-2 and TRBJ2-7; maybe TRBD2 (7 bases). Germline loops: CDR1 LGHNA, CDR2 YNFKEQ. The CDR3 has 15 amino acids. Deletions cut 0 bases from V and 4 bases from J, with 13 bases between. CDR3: CASSQDRGRGYEQYF. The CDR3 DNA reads TGTGCCAGCAGCCAAGATCGAGGGAGGGGGTACGAGCAGTACTTC.

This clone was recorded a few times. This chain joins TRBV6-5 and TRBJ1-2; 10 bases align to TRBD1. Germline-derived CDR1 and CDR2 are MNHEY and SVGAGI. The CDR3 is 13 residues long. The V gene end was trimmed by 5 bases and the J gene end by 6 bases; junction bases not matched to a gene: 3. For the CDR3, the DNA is TGTGCCAGCAGTCCGGGACAGGGGAATGGCTACACCTTC. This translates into CASSPGQGNGYTF.

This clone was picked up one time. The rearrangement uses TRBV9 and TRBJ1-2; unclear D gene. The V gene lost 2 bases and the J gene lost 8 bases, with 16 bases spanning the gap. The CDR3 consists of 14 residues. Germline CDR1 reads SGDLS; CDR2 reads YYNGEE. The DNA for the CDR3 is TGTGCCAGCAGCGTCAGTGACGGCCACCGGGGCTACACCTTC. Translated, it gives CASSVSDGHRGYTF.